This entry features one TCR beta chain sequence. This clone's antigen is unknown. This record comes from a study of CXCR3-negative and CXCR3-positive naive CD8 T cells (dated by TCRdb to between 2017 and 2020). Background for the entire study: In total, roughly 150 million TRB reads were obtained, or roughly 1.5 +/- 0.3 million reads per library. The diversity and physicochemical repertoire analyses included more than ten donors pooled from two independent experiments. TRBV-TRBJ cluster analysis included naive subsets from several donors and memory cells from 3 donors. Results and caveats for the whole study, not just this receptor: Repertoire diversity was comparably high in both naive subsets but much lower in memory CD8+ T cells. Naive CXCR3-negative and CXCR3-positive cells from the same donor showed similar TRBV-TRBJ usage, whereas memory cells showed distinct patterns. Because surface CD5, which is linked to self-reactivity in mice, was comparable between the naive subsets, TCR interaction strength was also inferred from the physicochemical properties of TRB CDR3s. Compared with CXCR3-negative naive cells, CXCR3-positive naive cells had TRB CDR3s with higher hydrophobicity (lower Kidera factor 4), lower energy, and higher strength and volume indices. Because CXCR3 expression was partially decreased after cryopreservation, freshly isolated PBMCs were used for most assays.

For every CD8+ T cell subset, 300,000 cells were flow-sorted straight into RLT lysis buffer, and each subset was sorted in triplicate. To keep memory contaminants out, a stringent definition of naive CD8+ T cells was applied: CD45RO-CCR7+CD27+CD95-. Peripheral blood mononuclear cells were isolated from buffy coats using standard density gradient centrifugation. A FACSAria III was used to flow-sort naive CXCR3-negative and CXCR3-positive CD8+ T cells. Total RNA was extracted from sorted cells using an RNeasy Mini Kit. The data were produced on a NextSeq 550. The Human TCR Profiling Kit (MiLaboratory) was used to prepare UMI-labeled 5' RACE TRB cDNA libraries. cDNA synthesis used the entire amount of extracted RNA, and PCR amplification then used the entire amount of cDNA produced. The libraries were made side by side, with each library going through the same number of PCR cycles. From the authors' description of their analysis: With a requirement of at least two reads per UMI, MIGEC and MiXCR extracted about 52,000 +/- 9,100 unique UMI-labeled TRB cDNA molecules per library. On average, about 40,000 +/- 10,000 functional in-frame TRB CDR3 nucleotide clonotypes lacking stop codons were found per library. Diversity metrics, including normalized Shannon-Wiener and Chao1, were computed in VDJtools after downsampling to 5000 UMI-labeled TRB molecules per sample. Clonotype-size-weighted physicochemical properties of the central five CDR3 residues (interaction energy, strength, volume and Kidera factor 4) were computed in VDJtools. Each entry corresponds to one CDR3 protein sequence from reads that TCRdb reprocessed, and DNA is not given. What appears here as the V and J calls and clone size reflects TCRdb's work, not the paper's. In this sample's table one finds under 150,000 distinct CDR3 sequences. Around 0.44% of the sample comes from the top ten.

Sequenced input: naive CXCR3+ CD8+ T cells from blood. Read against the paper, the sample's cell subset or site label means: CD45RO-CCR7+CD27+CD95- naive CD8+ T cells expressing CXCR3 (TNR3+). This sequence originates from a human donor in good health. Some clones in this sample may be carry-over from other donors' samples.

For the CDR3, the sequence is CTSSPNPGQGVYEQYF. The V gene is TRBV13 and the J gene is TRBJ2-7; TCRdb's D call, TRBD1, is unchecked because there is no DNA. CDR1 and CDR2 are read off the germline V gene (reference sequence) as PRHDT and FYEKMQ. The CDR3 has 16 amino acids, counting the end cysteine and phenylalanine. No DNA appears here. This CDR3, with the reference TRBV13 and TRBJ2-7 proteins standing in past its ends, gives the full variable domain AAGVIQSPRHLIKEKRETATLKCYPIPRHDTVYWYQQGPGQDPQFLISFYEKMQSDKGSIPDRFSAQQFSDYHSELNMSSLELGDSALYFCTSSPNPGQGVYEQYFGPGTRLTVT.